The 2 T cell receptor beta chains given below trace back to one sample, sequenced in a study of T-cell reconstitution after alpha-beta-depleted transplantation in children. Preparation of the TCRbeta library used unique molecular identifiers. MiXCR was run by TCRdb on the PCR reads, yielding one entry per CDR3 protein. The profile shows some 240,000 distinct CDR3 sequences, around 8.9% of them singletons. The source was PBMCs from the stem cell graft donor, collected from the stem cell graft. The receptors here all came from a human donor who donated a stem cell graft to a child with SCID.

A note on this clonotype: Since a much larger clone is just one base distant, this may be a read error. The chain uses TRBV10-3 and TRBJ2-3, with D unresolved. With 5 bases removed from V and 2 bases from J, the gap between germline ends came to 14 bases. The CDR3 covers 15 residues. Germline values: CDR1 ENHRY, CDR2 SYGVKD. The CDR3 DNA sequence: TGTGCCATCAGTTCCCCTGGGGTGGTCACAGATACGCAGTATTTT. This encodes CAISSPGVVTDTQYF.

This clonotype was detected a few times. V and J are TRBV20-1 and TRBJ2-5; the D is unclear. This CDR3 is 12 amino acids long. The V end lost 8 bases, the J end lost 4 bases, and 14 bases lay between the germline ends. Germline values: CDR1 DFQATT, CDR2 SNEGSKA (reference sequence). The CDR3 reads CSSMMLTETQYF. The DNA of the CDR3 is TGCAGTTCCATGATGCTGACAGAGACCCAGTACTTC.